The present entry profiles one TCR beta chain with its context. Its antigen remains unidentified. The CDR3 contains 17 residues. Trimming pared 2 bases from V and 0 bases from J, leaving 15 bases between. Germline V gene lookup returns CDR1 SGHRS and CDR2 YFSETQ. This record comes from a study of graft-versus-host responses after intestinal transplantation. Sequencing used immunoSEQ multiplex PCR; TCRdb keeps in-frame clones, though not all of them. The sample includes approximately 90,000 clones, around 93% of them seen just once. J is TRBJ1-3 and V is TRBV5-1, with D maybe TRBD1 (5 bases). The TCR originated in a human donor who was the organ donor for an intestinal transplant. Sequences were derived from unstimulated CD8+ T cells sorted from spleen or lymph node cells, sampled before transplant. The CDR3 DNA is TGCGCCAGCAGCTTAAATCCGTATGGGGGCTCTGGAAACACCATATATTTT. Encoded protein: CASSLNPYGGSGNTIYF.